What follows are 9 T cell receptor beta chains derived from one specimen sequenced in a study of PD-1 blockade in classical Hodgkin lymphoma. Clones were read by immunoSEQ multiplex PCR, and TCRdb kept only the in-frame ones, dropping some. This repertoire shows 43,000 or so clones, around 66% found once; its top ten account for 9.5% to 12%. Every patient was affected by relapse after autologous stem cell transplantation, while exposure to brentuximab vedotin was not uniform. The sample here was peripheral blood mononuclear cells (PBMCs), taken at baseline. The source of these receptors is a human donor with classical Hodgkin lymphoma.

V and J are TRBV5-1 and TRBJ2-3; D is ambiguous. The CDR3 runs to 15 residues. CDR1 SGHRS and CDR2 YFSETQ come from the germline V gene. Deletions cut 0 bases from V and 0 bases from J, with 8 bases between. CDR3 amino acids: CASSLGSPSTDTQYF. CDR3 DNA sequence: TGCGCCAGCAGCTTGGGGTCTCCTAGCACAGATACGCAGTATTTT.

This chain connects TRBV5-1 to TRBJ2-1; D uncertain. V lost 3 bases and J lost 0, with 7 bases in between. The CDR3 has 14 amino acids. CDR1 is SGHRS and CDR2 is YFSETQ in the germline V gene. The CDR3 spells CASSSAGSYNEQFF. The CDR3 bases are TGCGCCAGCAGCTCAGCCGGCTCCTACAATGAGCAGTTCTTC.

The J gene is TRBJ2-5, the V gene TRBV19; D gene unclear. Germline values: CDR1 LNHDA, CDR2 SQIVND (reference sequence). The CDR3 contains 16 residues. Trimming left V 5 bases short and J 3 bases short, with 19 bases between. CDR3 nucleotides: TGTGCCAGTAGTCAACCGTGGAACGGCTATGAAGAGACCCAGTACTTC. It encodes CASSQPWNGYEETQYF.

The chain is built from TRBV27 and TRBJ2-7; D might be TRBD1 (7 bases). V was cut by 2 bases and J by 2 bases, with 13 bases left in between. This CDR3 region has 15 residues. From germline, CDR1 is MNHEY and CDR2 SMNVEV (reference sequence). The CDR3 coding sequence is TGTGCCAGCAGTTTAATGCAGGGGGGTACCTACGAGCAGTACTTC. It codes for CASSLMQGGTYEQYF.

This rearrangement joins TRBV5-1 to TRBJ1-3, with unresolved D. Germline-derived CDR1 and CDR2 are SGHRS and YFSETQ. The CDR3 has 15 amino acids. V shed 0 bases and J shed 0 bases, with 7 bases lying between them. CDR3 in amino acids: CASSLGGNSGNTIYF. The CDR3 nucleotides read TGCGCCAGCAGCTTGGGAGGGAACTCTGGAAACACCATATATTTT.

This clone was recorded a few times. V gene TRBV7-6 combines with J gene TRBJ2-2; 7 positions match TRBD1. J was trimmed by 2 bases and V by 7 bases; bases with no gene match: 13. Germline V gives CDR1 SGHVS, CDR2 FNYEAQ. The length of the CDR3 is 17 residues. CDR3 in amino acids: CASTPTGALFNTGELFF. CDR3 coding DNA: TGTGCCAGCACCCCCACAGGGGCCCTATTTAACACCGGGGAGCTGTTTTTT.

The rearrangement joins TRBV29-1 to TRBJ1-1; 9 bases match TRBD1. The V gene's germline CDR1 is SQVTM and CDR2 ANQGSEA. This CDR3 region has 13 residues. With 6 bases clipped from V and 1 base from J, the junction kept 3 bases outside the gene matches. CDR3 amino acids: CSVTGQGNTEAFF. CDR3 DNA sequence: TGCAGCGTGACGGGACAGGGGAACACTGAAGCTTTCTTT.

The J gene is TRBJ2-1, the V gene TRBV11-3, with no clear D. Germline V lookup: CDR1 SGHNT, CDR2 YENEEA. Trimming stripped 4 bases from V and 3 bases from J, with 10 bases between. The CDR3 has 14 residues. This CDR3 is CASSSPGGYNEQFF. The CDR3 bases are TGTGCCAGCAGCTCCCCGGGTGGCTACAATGAGCAGTTCTTC.

This clone was seen only once. V gene TRBV7-9 combines with J gene TRBJ1-2; unclear D gene. Per the germline V gene, CDR1 is SEHNR and CDR2 is FQNEAQ (reference sequence). The CDR3 is made up of 15 amino acids. The V gene lost 3 bases and the J gene lost 3 bases, with 14 bases spanning the gap. Written as DNA, the CDR3 is TGTGCCAGCAGCTTCCCAATGCGGAGGGACTATGGCTACACCTTC. Translation gives CASSFPMRRDYGYTF. The full variable domain, rest sourced from reference TRBV7-9 and TRBJ1-2, is DTGVSQNPRHKITKRGQNVTFRCDPISEHNRLYWYRQTLGQGPEFLTYFQNEAQLEKSRLLSDRFSAERPKGSFSTLEIQRTEQGDSAMYLCASSFPMRRDYGYTFGSGTRLTVV.